Listed below are T cell receptor beta chains from one sample, sequenced in a study of cytomegalovirus exposure and HLA in healthy donors. Some clones are missing from TCRdb's copy, which holds only in-frame ones; the method was immunoSEQ multiplex PCR. The table includes about 100,000 clones, 10% detected once. Source material: PBMCs. These receptors originate from a man in his forties in good health and CMV-seropositive. Each CDR3 is given with its conserved first and last residue. The D gene is left open where the match is weak. Clone size appears in some rows only: once, few, many, or a class for an expanded clone.

clone size	V gene	J gene	D gene	CDR3 DNA	CDR3 protein
few	TRBV27	TRBJ2-7	NA	TGTGCCAGCAGTTTAGGACTTCTAAGCTCCTACGAGCAGTACTTC	CASSLGLLSSYEQYF
NA	TRBV4-2	TRBJ2-2	NA	TGTGCCAGCAGCCAAGACCAGGGGCGGGCCGGGGAGCTGTTTTTT	CASSQDQGRAGELFF
NA	TRBV30	TRBJ1-1	TRBD1	TGTGCCTGGCCCTTAACGGGACAGGAGAACACTGAAGCTTTCTTT	CAWPLTGQENTEAFF
NA	TRBV5-4	TRBJ2-3	TRBD2	TGTGCCAGCAGCCTTAGCGGGAGCACAGATACGCAGTATTTT	CASSLSGSTDTQYF
few	TRBV7-9	TRBJ1-2	NA	TGTGCCAGCAGCTTATCGGGAGATGGCTACACCTTC	CASSLSGDGYTF
few	TRBV27	TRBJ2-7	NA	TGTGCCAGCAGACCCTCTAACAGGGTGGGAGAGCAGTACTTC	CASRPSNRVGEQYF
NA	TRBV5-1	TRBJ2-3	TRBD2	TGCGCCAGCAGCTTGGCAGCGGGGGCCACAGATACGCAGTATTTT	CASSLAAGATDTQYF
few	TRBV4-1	TRBJ2-7	TRBD2	TGCGCCAGCAGCCCCGGGACTAGCGGGTTACACGAGCAGTACTTC	CASSPGTSGLHEQYF
NA	TRBV19	TRBJ2-6	NA	TGTGCCAGTAGTTCCGGTTGGAGGGGGCGAAAGGCCGCCAACGTCCTGACTTTC	CASSSGWRGRKAANVLTF
NA	TRBV6-1	TRBJ1-2	TRBD1	TGTGCCAGCAGTGAAGCGGGACAGGGAGGCTACACCTTC	CASSEAGQGGYTF
NA	TRBV5-5	TRBJ2-5	TRBD1	TGTGCCAGCAGCTCGGCAGACAGGGTCCAAGAGACCCAGTACTTC	CASSSADRVQETQYF
NA	TRBV5-4	TRBJ2-7	NA	TGTGCCAGCAGCCTGGAGAGCTACGAGCAGTACTTC	CASSLESYEQYF